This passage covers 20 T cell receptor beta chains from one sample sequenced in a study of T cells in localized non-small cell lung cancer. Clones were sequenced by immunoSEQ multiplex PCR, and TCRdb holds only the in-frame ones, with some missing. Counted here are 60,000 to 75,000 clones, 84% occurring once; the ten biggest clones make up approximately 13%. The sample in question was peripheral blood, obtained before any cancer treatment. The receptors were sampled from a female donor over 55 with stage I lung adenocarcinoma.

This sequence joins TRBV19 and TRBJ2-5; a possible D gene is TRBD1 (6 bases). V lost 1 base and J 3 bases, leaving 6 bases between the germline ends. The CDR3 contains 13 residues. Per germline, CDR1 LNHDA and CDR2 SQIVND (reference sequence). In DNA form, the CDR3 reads TGTGCCAGTAGTATAGGGACAGAAGAGACCCAGTACTTC. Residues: CASSIGTEETQYF.

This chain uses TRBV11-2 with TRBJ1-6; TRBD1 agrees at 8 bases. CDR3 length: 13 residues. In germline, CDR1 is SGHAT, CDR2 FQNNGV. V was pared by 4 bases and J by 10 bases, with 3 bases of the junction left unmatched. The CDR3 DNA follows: TGTGCCAGCAGCTGGGGACAGGAATCACCCCTCCACTTT. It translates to CASSWGQESPLHF.

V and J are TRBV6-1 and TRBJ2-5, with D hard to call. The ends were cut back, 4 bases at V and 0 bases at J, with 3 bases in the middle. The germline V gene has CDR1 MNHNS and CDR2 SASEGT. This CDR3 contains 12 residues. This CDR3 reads CASSGDQETQYF. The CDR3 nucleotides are TGTGCCAGCAGTGGTGACCAAGAGACCCAGTACTTC.

Here the CDR3 DNA reads TGTGCCAGCAGCTTAGGGGCAGGTAGCTCCTACGAGCAGTACTTC. Its translation is CASSLGAGSSYEQYF. This chain connects TRBV7-3 to TRBJ2-7; D might be TRBD1 (5 bases). CDR1 and CDR2 from the germline V gene are SGHTA and FQGTGA. The ends were cut back, 2 bases at V and 0 bases at J, with 11 bases in the middle. There are 15 residues in the CDR3. The whole variable domain, filled in from reference TRBV7-3 and TRBJ2-7, reads GAGVSQTPSNKVTEKGKYVELRCDPISGHTALYWYRQSLGQGPEFLIYFQGTGAADDSGLPNDRFFAVRPEGSVSTLKIQRTERGDSAVYLCASSLGAGSSYEQYFGPGTRLTVT.

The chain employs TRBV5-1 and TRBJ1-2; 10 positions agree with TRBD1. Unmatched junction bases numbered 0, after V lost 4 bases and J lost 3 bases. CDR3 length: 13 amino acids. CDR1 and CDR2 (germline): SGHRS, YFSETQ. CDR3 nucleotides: TGCGCCAGCAGCGGACAGGGGGACTATGGCTACACCTTC. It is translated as CASSGQGDYGYTF.

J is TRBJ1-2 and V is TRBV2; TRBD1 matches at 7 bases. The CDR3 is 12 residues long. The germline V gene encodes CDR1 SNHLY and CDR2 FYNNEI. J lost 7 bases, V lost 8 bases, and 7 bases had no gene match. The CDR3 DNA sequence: TGTGCCAGCCGACAGGGATGGGGTGGCTACACCTTC. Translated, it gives CASRQGWGGYTF.

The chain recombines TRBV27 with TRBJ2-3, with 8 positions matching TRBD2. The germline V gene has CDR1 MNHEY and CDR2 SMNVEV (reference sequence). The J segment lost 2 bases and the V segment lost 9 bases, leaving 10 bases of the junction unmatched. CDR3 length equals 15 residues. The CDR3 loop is CASKLGGGITDTQYF. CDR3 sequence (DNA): TGTGCCAGTAAATTGGGCGGGGGGATCACAGATACGCAGTATTTT.

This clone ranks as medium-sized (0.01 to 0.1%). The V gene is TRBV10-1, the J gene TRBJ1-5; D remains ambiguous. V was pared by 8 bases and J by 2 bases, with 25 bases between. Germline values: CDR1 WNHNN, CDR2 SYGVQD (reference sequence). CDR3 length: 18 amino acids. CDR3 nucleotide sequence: TGCGCCAGCCCCACCGAAATTCCATGGATGGAGGGCAATCAGCCCCAGCATTTT. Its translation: CASPTEIPWMEGNQPQHF.

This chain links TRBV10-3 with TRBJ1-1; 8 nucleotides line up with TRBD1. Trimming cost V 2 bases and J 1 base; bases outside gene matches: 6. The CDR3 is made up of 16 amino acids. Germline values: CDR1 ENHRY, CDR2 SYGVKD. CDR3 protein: CAISEAGTGENTEAFF. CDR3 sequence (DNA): TGTGCCATCAGTGAGGCTGGGACAGGAGAGAACACTGAAGCTTTCTTT.

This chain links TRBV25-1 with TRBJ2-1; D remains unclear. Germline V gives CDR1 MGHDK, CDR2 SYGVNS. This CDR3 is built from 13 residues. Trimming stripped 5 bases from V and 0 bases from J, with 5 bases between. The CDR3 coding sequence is TGTGCCAGCAGTCTTTCCTCCTACAATGAGCAGTTCTTC. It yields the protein CASSLSSYNEQFF.

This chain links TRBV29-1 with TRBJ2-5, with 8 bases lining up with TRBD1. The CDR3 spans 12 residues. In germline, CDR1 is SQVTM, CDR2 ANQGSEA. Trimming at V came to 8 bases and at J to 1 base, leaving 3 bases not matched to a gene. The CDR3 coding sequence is TGCAGCCACAGGGGGGCCCAAGAGACCCAGTACTTC. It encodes CSHRGAQETQYF.

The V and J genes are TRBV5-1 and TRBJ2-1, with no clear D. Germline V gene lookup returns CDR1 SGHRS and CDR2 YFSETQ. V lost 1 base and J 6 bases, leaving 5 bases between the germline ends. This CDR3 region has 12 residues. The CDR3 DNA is TGCGCCAGCAGCTTGCCGTCCAATGAGCAGTTCTTC. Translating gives CASSLPSNEQFF.

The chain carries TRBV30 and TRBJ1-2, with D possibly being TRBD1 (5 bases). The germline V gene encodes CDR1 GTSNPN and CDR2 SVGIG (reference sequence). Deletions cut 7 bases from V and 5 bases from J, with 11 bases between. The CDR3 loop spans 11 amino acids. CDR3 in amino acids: CASTPGYGYTF. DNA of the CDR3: TGTGCCTCCACCCCAGGGTATGGCTACACCTTC.

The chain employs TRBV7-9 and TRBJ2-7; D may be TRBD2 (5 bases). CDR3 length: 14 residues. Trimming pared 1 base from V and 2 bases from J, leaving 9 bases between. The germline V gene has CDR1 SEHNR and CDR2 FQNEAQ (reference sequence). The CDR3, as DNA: TGTGCCAGCAGCTTAGAGCGGACTCCCTACGAGCAGTACTTC. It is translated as CASSLERTPYEQYF. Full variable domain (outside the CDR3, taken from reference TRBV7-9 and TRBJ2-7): DTGVSQNPRHKITKRGQNVTFRCDPISEHNRLYWYRQTLGQGPEFLTYFQNEAQLEKSRLLSDRFSAERPKGSFSTLEIQRTEQGDSAMYLCASSLERTPYEQYFGPGTRLTVT.

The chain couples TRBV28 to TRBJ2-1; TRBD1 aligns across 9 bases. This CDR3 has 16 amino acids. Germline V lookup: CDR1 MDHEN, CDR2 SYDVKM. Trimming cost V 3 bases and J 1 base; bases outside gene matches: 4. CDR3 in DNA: TGTGCCAGCAGTTTGTCCGGGACAGGGTCCTACAATGAGCAGTTCTTC. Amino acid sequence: CASSLSGTGSYNEQFF.

CDR3 amino acids: CASSGTAGGSNQPQHF. CDR3 sequence (DNA): TGTGCCAGCTCCGGGACAGCTGGAGGAAGCAATCAGCCCCAGCATTTT. The chain carries TRBV19 and TRBJ1-5, with TRBD1 identical over 7 bases. The CDR3 sequence is 16 residues long. The germline V gene has CDR1 LNHDA and CDR2 SQIVND (reference sequence). Trimming cost V 9 bases and J 1 base; bases outside gene matches: 12.

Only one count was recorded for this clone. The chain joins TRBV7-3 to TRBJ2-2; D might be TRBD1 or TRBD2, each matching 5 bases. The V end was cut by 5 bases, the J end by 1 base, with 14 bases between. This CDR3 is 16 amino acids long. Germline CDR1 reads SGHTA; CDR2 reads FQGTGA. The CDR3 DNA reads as TGTGCCAGCAGCCCCTCCGGGACGGTGAACACCGGGGAGCTGTTTTTT. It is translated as CASSPSGTVNTGELFF.

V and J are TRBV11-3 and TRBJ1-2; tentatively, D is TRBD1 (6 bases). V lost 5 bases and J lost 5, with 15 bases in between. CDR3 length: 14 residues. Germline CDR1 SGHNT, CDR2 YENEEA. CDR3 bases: TGTGCCAGCAGCCTGTCGGCAGGGGTATATGGCTACACCTTC. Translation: CASSLSAGVYGYTF.

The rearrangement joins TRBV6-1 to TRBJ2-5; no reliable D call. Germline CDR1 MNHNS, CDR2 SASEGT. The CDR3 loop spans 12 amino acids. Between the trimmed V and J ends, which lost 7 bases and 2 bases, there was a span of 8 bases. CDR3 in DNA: TGTGCCAGCACCCGGTTTCAAGAGACCCAGTACTTC. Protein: CASTRFQETQYF.

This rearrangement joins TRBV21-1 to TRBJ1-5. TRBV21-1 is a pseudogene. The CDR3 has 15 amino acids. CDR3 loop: CASSHPGLSNQPQHF. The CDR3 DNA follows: TGTGCCAGCAGCCATCCGGGACTGAGCAATCAGCCCCAGCATTTT.